Below, 20 T cell receptor beta chains from the same sample are listed, as sequenced in a study of T cells in Graves' hyperthyroidism and ophthalmopathy. Amplification of TCR beta CDR3 regions used RNA as the template. The HTBI primer set drove a first-round RT-PCR of the TCR CDR3. TCRdb reanalysed the multiplex PCR reads using MiXCR and keeps one entry per CDR3 protein. Counted here are a few hundred thousand distinct CDR3 sequences, about 45% occurring once; the ten biggest clones make up about two fifths. What was sequenced was peripheral blood or thyroid tissue (not recorded which). These receptors were collected from an adult woman with Graves' disease, either hyperthyroidism or ophthalmopathy (not recorded which).

Only a few counts were recorded for this clonotype. The chain uses TRBV30 and TRBJ1-2; no firm D call. This CDR3 is built from 15 residues. The germline gives CDR1 GTSNPN, CDR2 SVGIG (reference sequence). Trimming took off 2 bases at V and 2 bases at J, with 15 bases between the two ends. The DNA of the CDR3 is TGTGCCTGGAGTTTAAAGGGTCGAACAAACTATGGCTACACCTTC. Its translation is CAWSLKGRTNYGYTF.

The chain employs TRBV12-3 or TRBV12-4 and TRBJ1-1, with D possibly matching TRBD1 (6 bases). CDR3 length: 13 residues. V was trimmed by 4 bases and J by 6 bases, leaving 12 bases between them. The CDR3 nucleotides are TGTGCCAGCAGTTACAGGGAATCGGCTGAAGCTTTCTTT. This encodes CASSYRESAEAFF.

The chain joins TRBV19 to TRBJ1-2, with TRBD1 as a possible D gene (6 bases). The CDR3 is made up of 13 amino acids. The V end lost 6 bases, the J end lost 4 bases, and 12 bases lay between the germline ends. Germline V gene data show CDR1 as LNHDA and CDR2 as SQIVND (reference sequence). The CDR3 coding sequence is TGTGCCAGTAGCACCGGGACATCCTATGGCTACACCTTC. The encoded protein is CASSTGTSYGYTF.

The CDR3: CATARDRGVREQYF. The CDR3 coding sequence is TGTGCCACCGCCCGGGACAGGGGAGTGAGGGAGCAGTACTTC. J is TRBJ2-7 and V is TRBV15; TRBD1 matches at 10 bases. Trimming cost V 8 bases and J 7 bases; bases outside gene matches: 11. The CDR3 has 14 amino acids. Germline V CDR1 and CDR2: LNHNV, YYDKDF (reference sequence).

The chain employs TRBV30 and TRBJ1-1, with D unresolved. The CDR3 is 13 residues long. Germline CDR1 reads GTSNPN; CDR2 reads SVGIG (reference sequence). The V gene lost 4 bases and the J gene lost 0 bases, with 9 bases spanning the gap. CDR3 sequence reads: CAWTRHVNTEAFF. The CDR3 DNA reads TGTGCCTGGACCCGACACGTGAACACTGAAGCTTTCTTT.

This clonotype was detected once. The V call is TRBV20-1, the J call TRBJ2-7; TRBD2 agrees at 7 bases. Germline V gene data show CDR1 as DFQATT and CDR2 as SNEGSKA (reference sequence). J gave up 3 bases and V 0 bases, and 5 bases lay outside the gene matches. The CDR3 covers 14 residues. The CDR3 DNA sequence: TGCAGTGCTAGAGACCCAACTAGCGTCTACGAGCAGTACTTC. Its translation is CSARDPTSVYEQYF.

The sample holds many counts of this clonotype. This sequence joins TRBV11-1 and TRBJ2-7; 8 bases fit TRBD1. This CDR3 is 13 amino acids long. V gave up 4 bases and J gave up 3 bases; unmatched junction bases: 2. CDR1 is SGHAT, CDR2 FQDESV, per germline (reference sequence). CDR3 region: CASSWTGNYEQYF. The CDR3 DNA sequence: TGTGCCAGCAGCTGGACAGGGAACTACGAGCAGTACTTC.

This rearrangement joins TRBV7-2 to TRBJ1-3; D might be TRBD1 (5 bases). V was trimmed by 1 base and J by 7 bases, leaving 11 bases between them. The CDR3 consists of 14 residues. Germline assignment: CDR1 SGHTA and CDR2 FQGNSA. DNA for the CDR3: TGTGCCAGCAGCTTAGGGGGGGACGGTAACACCATATATTTT. Residues: CASSLGGDGNTIYF.

The chain joins TRBV7-9 to TRBJ1-2; perhaps TRBD1 as D (5 bases). The CDR3 is 13 residues long. V was trimmed by 7 bases and J by 7 bases, leaving 16 bases between them. In germline, CDR1 is SEHNR, CDR2 FQNEAQ (reference sequence). CDR3 amino acids: CASTLPGTPGYTF. For the CDR3, the DNA is TGTGCCAGCACCCTTCCCGGGACGCCTGGCTACACCTTC.

This clonotype was detected many times. The CDR3 is CASSFNRASPEKLFF. The DNA of the CDR3 is TGTGCCAGCAGCTTCAACCGGGCGTCTCCCGAAAAACTGTTTTTT. The rearrangement joins TRBV13 to TRBJ1-4, with no clear D. Trimming stripped 3 bases from V and 8 bases from J, with 16 bases between. CDR1 PRHDT and CDR2 FYEKMQ come from the germline V gene (reference sequence). The CDR3 is 15 amino acids.

This chain joins TRBV2 and TRBJ2-7, with 8 bases lining up with TRBD2. J was trimmed by 7 bases and V by 5 bases; bases with no gene match: 10. The CDR3 length is 14 residues. Per the germline V gene, CDR1 is SNHLY and CDR2 is FYNNEI. The CDR3 DNA sequence: TGTGCCAGCAGTTATATAGCGGGGATCGATGAGCAGTACTTC. This gives the protein CASSYIAGIDEQYF. The full variable domain, completed using reference TRBV2 and TRBJ2-7, is EPEVTQTPSHQVTQMGQEVILRCVPISNHLYFYWYRQILGQKVEFLVSFYNNEISEKSEIFDDQFSVERPDGSNFTLKIRSTKLEDSAMYFCASSYIAGIDEQYFGPGTRLTVT.

V and J are TRBV29-1 and TRBJ2-7; the D gene could be TRBD1 or TRBD2 (5 bases each). V lost 8 bases, J lost 6 bases, and 14 bases lay in between. The germline gives CDR1 SQVTM, CDR2 ANQGSEA. The CDR3 is made up of 11 amino acids. The CDR3 DNA follows: TGCAGCATAGGGACCCAGTTCGAGCAGTACTTC. Protein: CSIGTQFEQYF.

The rearrangement uses TRBV29-1 and TRBJ1-2, with D tentatively TRBD1 (5 bases). V lost 3 bases, J lost 6 bases, and 20 bases lay in between. Per germline, CDR1 SQVTM and CDR2 ANQGSEA. The length of the CDR3 is 15 residues. The CDR3 spells CSVERNDVTVNGYTF. CDR3 nucleotide sequence: TGCAGCGTTGAGAGGAATGACGTGACAGTTAATGGCTACACCTTC.

As to this clonotype: Germline is not matched at one junction end, which may reflect a read error. This rearrangement joins TRBV7-9 to TRBJ2-7; TRBD1 might be the D (6 bases). The CDR3 is 14 amino acids. Germline CDR1 SEHNR, CDR2 FQNEAQ (reference sequence). The DNA of the CDR3 is TGTGCCAGCAGCTTGGATCGGACAGCCTACGAGCAGCACTTC. Translated: CASSLDRTAYEQHF.

The V gene is TRBV11-1, the J gene TRBJ2-5, with D unresolved. Germline V lookup: CDR1 SGHAT, CDR2 FQDESV (reference sequence). V dropped 0 bases and J dropped 5 bases, with 13 bases sitting between them. The CDR3 covers 15 residues. The CDR3, as DNA: TGTGCCAGCAGCTTAGCGGCCGCCCGCCCGGAGACCCAGTACTTC. Amino acid sequence: CASSLAAARPETQYF. Full variable domain (outside the CDR3, taken from reference TRBV11-1 and TRBJ2-5): EAEVAQSPRYKITEKSQAVAFWCDPISGHATLYWYRQILGQGPELLVQFQDESVVDDSQLPKDRFSAERLKGVDSTLKIQPAELGDSAMYLCASSLAAARPETQYFGPGTRLLVL.

This chain connects TRBV7-2 to TRBJ2-7, with D unclear. In germline, CDR1 is SGHTA, CDR2 FQGNSA. Trimming cost V 3 bases and J 7 bases, with 13 bases left between them. This CDR3 is built from 13 residues. The CDR3 DNA sequence: TGTGCCAGCAGCTTTGGCCCGCTGGGGGAGCAGTACTTC. Protein product: CASSFGPLGEQYF.

This clonotype was counted only a few times. This chain uses TRBV29-1 with TRBJ2-7; the match to TRBD1 covers 7 bases. Germline V CDR1 and CDR2: SQVTM, ANQGSEA. The CDR3 has 13 amino acids. V lost 5 bases and J lost 0; bases outside the gene matches: 4. CDR3 nucleotide sequence: TGCAGCGTTCAGACAGGGAGCTCCTACGAGCAGTACTTC. This codes for CSVQTGSSYEQYF.

V and J are TRBV7-2 and TRBJ2-1; D might be TRBD2 (5 bases). Trimming removed 5 bases from V and 9 bases from J, with 23 bases in between. The germline gives CDR1 SGHTA, CDR2 FQGNSA. The CDR3 extends over 16 amino acids. The CDR3 protein is CASSPQPTRVGTEQFF. The CDR3 DNA reads as TGTGCCAGCAGCCCGCAACCCACTAGGGTTGGCACTGAGCAGTTCTTC.

This clonotype was observed a handful of times. The rearrangement uses TRBV20-1 and TRBJ1-2, with a tentative D call TRBD1 (6 bases). Per the germline V gene, CDR1 is DFQATT and CDR2 is SNEGSKA (reference sequence). This CDR3 region has 15 residues. V lost 1 base to trimming and J lost 4 bases, with 16 bases between them. CDR3 in DNA: TGCAGTGCTAGAGCATATACAGGGTTCCTCTATGGCTACACCTTC. This translates into CSARAYTGFLYGYTF.

This clonotype has at least ten counts. The chain recombines TRBV3-1 with TRBJ1-1; 7 bases align to TRBD1. The germline CDR1 and CDR2 sequences are LGHDT and YNNKEL (reference sequence). This CDR3 has 13 residues. The J segment lost 5 bases and the V segment lost 5 bases, leaving 5 bases of the junction unmatched. In nucleotides, the CDR3 is TGTGCCAGCAGCGACAGGGTAGTAACTGAAGCTTTCTTT. Amino acids: CASSDRVVTEAFF.